This T cell receptor (beta chain) was retrieved from a study of OX40 agonist ivuxolimab in advanced cancers. Study-wide points: Clonal expansion among partial responders at 0.1-3.0 mg/kg ranked near the lowest. The authors did not determine the antigen specificity of the expanded peripheral T cells.

The germline gives CDR1 MNHEY, CDR2 SVGAGI. The junction had 6 bases not matched to a gene; V was cut back by 5 bases and J by 2 bases. The CDR3 consists of 15 residues. On this clone: Its target is unknown.

Method: immunoSEQ multiplex PCR; TCRdb's copy keeps in-frame clones and lacks some. The sample consists of about 45,000 clones, around 89% of them appearing once. The J gene is TRBJ2-1, the V gene TRBV6-5, with TRBD2 identical over 7 bases. The material sequenced was CD4+ or CD8+ T cells sorted from blood, taken in a trial of the OX40 agonist ivuxolimab. This receptor was taken from an adult with an advanced solid tumor such as melanoma, head and neck, liver or kidney cancer. CDR3 coding DNA: TGTGCCAGCAGTGTGCGCGGGAGCGCCTACAATGAGCAGTTCTTC. It specifies CASSVRGSAYNEQFF.